This record covers a single T cell receptor (beta chain). In this CDR3 the conserved last residue, phenylalanine or tryptophan, is missing, so a read error is likely. Germline CDR1 is SQVTM and CDR2 is ANQGSEA. V was clipped by 7 bases and J by 7 bases, with 17 bases between them. CDR3 length: 13 amino acids. These data come from a study of T-cell reconstitution after alpha-beta-depleted transplantation in children. The authors prepared the TCRbeta library with unique molecular identifiers. TCRdb processed the PCR reads anew with MiXCR; each CDR3 protein has one entry. The table lists approximately 490,000 distinct CDR3 sequences, 12% of them singletons.

The specimen was PBMCs from the stem cell graft donor, collected from the stem cell graft. This rearrangement joins TRBV29-1 to TRBJ1-5; maybe TRBD1 (5 bases). This clonotype was sampled from a human donor who donated a stem cell graft to a child with combined immunodeficiency. The DNA for the CDR3 is TGCAGCGCCGAGTCCCAGGGTGGGCAGCCCCAGCATTAT. It encodes CSAESQGGQPQHY.